This is a list of T cell receptor beta chains from one sample in a study of shared clonotypes between healthy human individuals. Some clones are missing from TCRdb's copy, which holds only in-frame ones; the method was immunoSEQ multiplex PCR. Among 2 million to 2.5 million clones listed, 90% to 95% were seen once. The sequenced sample was naive CD4+ T cells from PBMCs. The receptors were gathered from a man aged 18-30 years in good health. Some clones in this sample may be carry-over from other donors' samples. CDR3s include the opening cysteine and the closing phenylalanine or tryptophan. Each record gives: J gene, clone size, V gene, D gene, CDR3 DNA, CDR3 protein. D genes are given only for firm matches. Not all rows give a size; the values are once, few, many and, for expanded clones, a class.

>TRBJ2-5|-|TRBV29-1|TRBD2
TGCAGCGTTTTCGGGGGGAGTGAGACCCAGTACTTC
CSVFGGSETQYF
>TRBJ2-7|once|TRBV5-1|TRBD2
TGCGCCAGCTCGGGGGTAGCGGGCACCTACGAGCAGTACTTC
CASSGVAGTYEQYF
>TRBJ1-1|-|TRBV5-5|-
TGTGCCAGCAGCTTGGCCGGTGACACTGAAGCTTTCTTT
CASSLAGDTEAFF
>TRBJ2-3|-|TRBV9|TRBD2
TGTGCCAGCAGCGTATGGTTAGCGGGAGCCAAGGATACGCAGTATTTT
CASSVWLAGAKDTQYF
>TRBJ2-1|-|TRBV5-4|TRBD2
TGTGCCAGCAGCTACCGACTAGCGGGAGAAAATGAGCAGTTCTTC
CASSYRLAGENEQFF
>TRBJ2-7|-|TRBV28|-
TGTGCCAGCAGTCCCCCTCGGACAGCGACCTCCTACGAGCAGTACTTC
CASSPPRTATSYEQYF
>TRBJ2-1|-|TRBV19|-
TGTGCCAGTAGTATAGGGGGTAGTGGTAGTAACGATGAGCAGTTCTTC
CASSIGGSGSNDEQFF
>TRBJ1-3|-|TRBV2|-
TGTGCCAGCAGTTATACCGGGGGCCGCTCTGGAAACACCATATATTTT
CASSYTGGRSGNTIYF
>TRBJ2-2|-|TRBV7-2|-
TGTGCCAGCAGTTCTCAGGGGATGAACACCGGGGAGCTGTTTTTT
CASSSQGMNTGELFF
>TRBJ2-5|-|TRBV7-8|TRBD1
TGTGCCAGCAGCTCAAATACAGGGGTCCAGTACTTC
CASSSNTGVQYF
>TRBJ1-1|-|TRBV10-3|-
TGTGCCATCAGTGAGTCCACAGGGCTTCCTGAAGCTTTCTTT
CAISESTGLPEAFF
>TRBJ1-1|-|TRBV20-1|-
TGCAGTGCCCCGGGAGGAACTGAAGCTTTCTTT
CSAPGGTEAFF
>TRBJ2-2|-|TRBV2|TRBD1
TGTGCCAGCAGCAAAACGGGACAGCCGAACACCGGGGAGCTGTTTTTT
CASSKTGQPNTGELFF
>TRBJ2-7|-|TRBV9|TRBD1
TGTGCCAGCAGCGTCGCAGGGGGCGCACGGAGTCAATACGAGCAGTACTTC
CASSVAGGARSQYEQYF
>TRBJ2-5|-|TRBV5-1|-
TGCGCCAGCAGCTTGAGGGCCGGGGAGGAGACCCAGTACTTC
CASSLRAGEETQYF
>TRBJ2-2|-|TRBV9|-
TGTGCCAGCAGCCCAAGAGGGACCGGGGAGCTGTTTTTT
CASSPRGTGELFF
>TRBJ2-1|-|TRBV27|-
TGTGCCAGCAGTTTCGGGGACTGGTATAGCTCCTACAATGAGCAGTTCTTC
CASSFGDWYSSYNEQFF
>TRBJ2-1|-|TRBV5-4|-
TGTGCCAGCAGCCCAATGGCTATACAAACCTACAATGAGCAGTTCTTC
CASSPMAIQTYNEQFF
>TRBJ2-2|once|TRBV2|TRBD1
TGTGCCAGCAGTGTACAGGGGATGGGCACCGGGGAGCTGTTTTTT
CASSVQGMGTGELFF
>TRBJ2-7|-|TRBV9|TRBD1
TGTGCCAGCAGTGAGGGACAGACCCACGAGCAGTACTTC
CASSEGQTHEQYF
>TRBJ2-3|-|TRBV4-3|-
TGCGCCAGCAGCCAAGACGGCAGGGGTCCCACAGATACGCAGTATTTT
CASSQDGRGPTDTQYF
>TRBJ2-1|-|TRBV5-1|-
TGCGCCAGCAGCCCCGGACGGAATTACAATGAGCAGTTCTTC
CASSPGRNYNEQFF
>TRBJ1-2|-|TRBV6-4|TRBD1
TGTGCCAGCAGAAACGGACAGGGAGAAGGCTACACCTTC
CASRNGQGEGYTF
>TRBJ2-3|-|TRBV6-4|-
TGTGCCAGCAGTGTCGGGAGTAGAGATACGCAGTATTTT
CASSVGSRDTQYF
>TRBJ2-4|-|TRBV2|-
TGTGCCAGCAGTCTTTACCAGATGGAGTCGGACATTCAGTACTTC
CASSLYQMESDIQYF
>TRBJ2-2|few|TRBV28|-
TGTGCCAGCAGTTCCCTAGCGACCGGGGAGCTGTTTTTT
CASSSLATGELFF
>TRBJ1-6|-|TRBV28|-
TGTGCCAGCAGTTTATATCCCGCACCCCTCCACTTT
CASSLYPAPLHF